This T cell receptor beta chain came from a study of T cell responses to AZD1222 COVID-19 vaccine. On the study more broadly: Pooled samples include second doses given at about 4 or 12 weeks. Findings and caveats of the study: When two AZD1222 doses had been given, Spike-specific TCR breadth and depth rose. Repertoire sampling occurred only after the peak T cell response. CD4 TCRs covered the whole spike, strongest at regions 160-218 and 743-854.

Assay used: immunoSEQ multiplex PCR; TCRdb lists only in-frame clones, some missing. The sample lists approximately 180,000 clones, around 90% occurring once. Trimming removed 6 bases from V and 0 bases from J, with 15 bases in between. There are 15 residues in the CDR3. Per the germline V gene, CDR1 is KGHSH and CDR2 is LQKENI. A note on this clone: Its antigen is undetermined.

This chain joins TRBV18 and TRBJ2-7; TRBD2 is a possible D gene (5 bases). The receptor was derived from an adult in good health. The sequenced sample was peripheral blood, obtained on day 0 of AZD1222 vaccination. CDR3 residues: CASSLLWEPSYEQYF. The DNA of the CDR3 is TGTGCCAGCTCCCTCCTGTGGGAGCCCTCCTACGAGCAGTACTTC.